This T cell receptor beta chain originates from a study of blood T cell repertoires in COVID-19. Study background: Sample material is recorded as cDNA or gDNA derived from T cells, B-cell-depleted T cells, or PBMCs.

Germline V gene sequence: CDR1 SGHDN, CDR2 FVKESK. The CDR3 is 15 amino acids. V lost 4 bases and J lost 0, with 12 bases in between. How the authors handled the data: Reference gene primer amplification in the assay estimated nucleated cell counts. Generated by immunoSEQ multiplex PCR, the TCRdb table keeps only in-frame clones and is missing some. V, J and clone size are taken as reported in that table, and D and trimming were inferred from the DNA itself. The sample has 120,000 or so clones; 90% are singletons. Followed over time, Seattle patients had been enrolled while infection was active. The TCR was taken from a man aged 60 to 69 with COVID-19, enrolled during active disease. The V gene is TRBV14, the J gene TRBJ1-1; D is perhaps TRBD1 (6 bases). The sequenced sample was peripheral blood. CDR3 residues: CASSPGQFMNTEAFF. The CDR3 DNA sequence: TGTGCCAGCAGCCCCGGACAGTTCATGAACACTGAAGCTTTCTTT.